This T cell receptor beta chain was identified in a study of T cell repertoires in cytomegalovirus infection. Across the whole study: Selection of CMV epitopes for the study included recently identified HLA-C-restricted and well-studied HLA-B-restricted ones. Matching HLA type, along with CMV infection, was indicated by public TCR beta signatures.

General observations from the study: Cumulative public TCR beta family frequency identified CMV carriers with the relevant HLA. CMV-specific HLA-C-restricted TCR beta clonotypes dominated the ex vivo response.

TCRdb reanalysed the reads using MiXCR and keeps one entry per CDR3 protein. The table records some 700,000 distinct CDR3 sequences, approximately 33% of them present only once. The CDR3 sequence is 13 residues long. Germline CDR1 is LNHDA and CDR2 is SQIVND (reference sequence). Trimming stripped 7 bases from V and 3 bases from J, with 11 bases between. A remark on this clonotype: Its antigen is still unknown.

The gene calls are TRBV19 and TRBJ2-3; D is unclear. The clonotype was recovered from a human donor in good health (CMV status not recorded). Some clones in this sample may be carry-over from other donors' samples. Here the sequenced sample was cultured PBMCs, taken from culture after CMV antigen stimulation. The CDR3 region is CASTPHWTDTQYF. In nucleotides, the CDR3 is TGTGCCAGTACCCCACACTGGACAGATACGCAGTATTTT.